This TCR beta chain is from a study of regulatory T cells in long-lasting Graves disease. Overall study context: Newly diagnosed Graves' patients had taken antithyroid drugs under 3 months. Broader study findings: Segments TRBV28, TRBJ1-2 and TRBJ2-5 showed preferential usage in persistent disease.

Investigators prepared the TCR beta libraries by applying iRepertoire HTBI primers and Arm-PCR of CDR3 regions. MiXCR was run by TCRdb on the multiplex PCR reads, yielding one entry per CDR3 protein. The sample carries approximately 540,000 distinct CDR3 sequences, around 11% recorded once. Time point specified: newly diagnosed GD, antithyroid drugs for less than 3 months. The TCR library used RNA extracted from PBMCs. The length of the CDR3 is 14 residues. Trimming took 1 base from V and 6 from J, leaving 10 bases between them. Germline V CDR1 and CDR2: SGHTA, FQGNSA. This clonotype has a count of ten or more. Its antigen is still unknown. These records were also assigned to another study, of T cells in Graves' hyperthyroidism and ophthalmopathy. Per that paper: With the HTBI primer set, the TCR CDR3 went through a first round of RT-PCR. Ophthalmopathy stood apart from stable hyperthyroidism in a 13 V-J model.

This chain links TRBV7-2 with TRBJ2-1; D uncertain. The origin of this receptor is a woman younger than 45 with Graves disease. Source: peripheral blood mononuclear cells (PBMCs), taken at new diagnosis, from a patient treated with antithyroid drugs. CDR3 sequence (DNA): TGTGCCAGCAGCTTAGTCAGGCGGTCCAATGAGCAGTTCTTC. The encoded protein is CASSLVRRSNEQFF.